This T cell receptor (beta chain) is from a study of response to subunit inactivated influenza vaccine. TCRdb re-analysed the RT-PCR reads in MiXCR, keeping a single row per CDR3 protein. In the table there are over 400,000 distinct CDR3 sequences, about 10% of which are singletons. Turning to this clonotype: Its antigen is as yet unknown.

Study findings and constraints: Every seasonal influenza vaccination brings in few new T cells, the authors suggested.

The sequence came from a man aged 50 to 59 who received an inactivated influenza vaccine. The sample was PBMCs from blood, taken more than 35 days after vaccination.

The CDR3 nucleotides are TGTGCCACCAGCGAGCCTCCCGGGAACTACGAGCAGTACTTC. Translated: CATSEPPGNYEQYF. The J gene is TRBJ2-7, the V gene TRBV15; D is possibly TRBD2 (5 bases). The CDR3 loop spans 14 amino acids. CDR1 and CDR2 from the germline V gene are LNHNV and YYDKDF (reference sequence). The V and J ends lost 5 bases and 3 bases respectively, with 14 bases between them.